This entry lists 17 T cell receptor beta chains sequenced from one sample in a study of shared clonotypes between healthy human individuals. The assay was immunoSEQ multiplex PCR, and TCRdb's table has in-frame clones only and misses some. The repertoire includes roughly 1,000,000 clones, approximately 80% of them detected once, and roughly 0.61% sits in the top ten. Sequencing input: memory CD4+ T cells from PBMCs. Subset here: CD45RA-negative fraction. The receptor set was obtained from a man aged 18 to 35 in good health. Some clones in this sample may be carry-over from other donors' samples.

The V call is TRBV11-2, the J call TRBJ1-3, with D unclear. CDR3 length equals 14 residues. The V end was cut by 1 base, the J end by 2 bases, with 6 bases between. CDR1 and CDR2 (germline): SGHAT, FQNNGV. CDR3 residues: CASSLGTAGNTIYF. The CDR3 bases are TGTGCCAGCAGCTTAGGGACGGCTGGAAACACCATATATTTT.

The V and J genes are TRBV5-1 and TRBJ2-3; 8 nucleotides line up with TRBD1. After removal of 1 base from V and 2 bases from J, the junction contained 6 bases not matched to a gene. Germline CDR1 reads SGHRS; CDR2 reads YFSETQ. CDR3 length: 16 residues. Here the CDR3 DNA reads TGCGCCAGCAGCTTGATGACAGGGGCGAACACAGATACGCAGTATTTT. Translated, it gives CASSLMTGANTDTQYF.

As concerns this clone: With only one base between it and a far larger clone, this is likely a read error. CDR3 region: CAWSVLGHGQEAQHF. CDR3 sequence (DNA): TGTGCCTGGAGTGTACTCGGACACGGCCAAGAGGCCCAGCACTTC. This chain joins TRBV30 and TRBJ2-5; D possibly corresponds to TRBD1 (5 bases). Germline values: CDR1 GTSNPN, CDR2 SVGIG (reference sequence). CDR3 length: 15 amino acids. Full variable domain (missing parts from reference TRBV30 and TRBJ2-5): SQTIHQWPATLVQPVGSPLSLECTVEGTSNPNLYWYRQAAGRGLQLLFYSVGIGQISSEVPQNLSASRPQDRQFILSSKKLLLSDSGFYLCAWSVLGHGQEAQHFGPGTRLLVL.

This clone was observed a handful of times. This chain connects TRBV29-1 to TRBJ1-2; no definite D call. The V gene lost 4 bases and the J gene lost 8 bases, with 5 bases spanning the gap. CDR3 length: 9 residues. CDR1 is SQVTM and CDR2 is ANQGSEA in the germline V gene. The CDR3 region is CSVVKGYTF. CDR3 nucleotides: TGCAGCGTTGTAAAGGGCTACACCTTC.

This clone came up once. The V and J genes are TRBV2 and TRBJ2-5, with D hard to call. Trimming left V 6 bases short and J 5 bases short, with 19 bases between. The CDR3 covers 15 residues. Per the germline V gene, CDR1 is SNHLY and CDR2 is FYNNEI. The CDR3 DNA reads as TGTGCCAGCAGCGAGTTAGGGTCTCATGGGGAGACCCAGTACTTC. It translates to CASSELGSHGETQYF.

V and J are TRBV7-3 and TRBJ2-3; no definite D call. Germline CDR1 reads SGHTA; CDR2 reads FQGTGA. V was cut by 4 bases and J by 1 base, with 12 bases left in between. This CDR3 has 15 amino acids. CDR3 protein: CASSSTAARTDTQYF. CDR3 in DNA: TGTGCCAGCAGCTCAACAGCCGCCCGCACAGATACGCAGTATTTT.

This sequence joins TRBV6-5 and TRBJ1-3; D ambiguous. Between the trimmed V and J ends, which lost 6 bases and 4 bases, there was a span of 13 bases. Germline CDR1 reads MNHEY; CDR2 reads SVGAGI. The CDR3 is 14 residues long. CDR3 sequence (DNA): TGTGCCAGCAGACCCCAGTCGAGCGGAAACACCATATATTTT. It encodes CASRPQSSGNTIYF.

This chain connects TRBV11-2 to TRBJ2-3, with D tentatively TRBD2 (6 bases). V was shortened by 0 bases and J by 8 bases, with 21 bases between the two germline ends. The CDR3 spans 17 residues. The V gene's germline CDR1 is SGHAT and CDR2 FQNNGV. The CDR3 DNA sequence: TGTGCCAGCAGCTTAGATTGGGGGGTGAATGCCCGGGGTACGCAGTATTTT. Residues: CASSLDWGVNARGTQYF.

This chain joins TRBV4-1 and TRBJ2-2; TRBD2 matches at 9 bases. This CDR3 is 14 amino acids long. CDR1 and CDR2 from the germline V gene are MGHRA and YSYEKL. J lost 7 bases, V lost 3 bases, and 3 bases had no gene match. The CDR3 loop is CASSQAGGIGELFF. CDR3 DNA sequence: TGCGCCAGCAGCCAGGCGGGAGGGATCGGGGAGCTGTTTTTT.

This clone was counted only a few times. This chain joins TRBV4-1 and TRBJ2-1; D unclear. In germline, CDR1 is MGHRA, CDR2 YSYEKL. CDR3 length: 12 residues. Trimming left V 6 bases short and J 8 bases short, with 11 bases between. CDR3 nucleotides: TGCGCCAGCAGTCATGAGTCCCATGAGCAGTTCTTC. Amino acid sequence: CASSHESHEQFF.

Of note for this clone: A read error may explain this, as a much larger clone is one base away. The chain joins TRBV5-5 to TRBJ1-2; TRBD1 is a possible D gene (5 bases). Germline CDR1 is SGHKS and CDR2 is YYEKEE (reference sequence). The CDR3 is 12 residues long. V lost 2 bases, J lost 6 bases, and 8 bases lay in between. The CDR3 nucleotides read TGTGCCAGCAGCTTAGACAGACATGGCTACACCTTC. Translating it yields CASSLDRHGYTF.

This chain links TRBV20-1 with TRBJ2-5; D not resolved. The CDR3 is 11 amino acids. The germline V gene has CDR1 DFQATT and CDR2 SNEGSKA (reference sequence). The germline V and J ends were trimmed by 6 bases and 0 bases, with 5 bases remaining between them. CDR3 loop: CSAQNQETQYF. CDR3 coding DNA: TGCAGTGCCCAGAACCAAGAGACCCAGTACTTC.

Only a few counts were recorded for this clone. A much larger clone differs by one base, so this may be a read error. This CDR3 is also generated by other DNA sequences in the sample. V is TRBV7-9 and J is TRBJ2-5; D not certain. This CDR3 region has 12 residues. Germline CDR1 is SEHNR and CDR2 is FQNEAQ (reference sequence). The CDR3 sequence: CASSLMSNPQYF. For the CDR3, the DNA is TGCGCCAGCAGCTTAATGAGTAATCCCCAGTACTTC. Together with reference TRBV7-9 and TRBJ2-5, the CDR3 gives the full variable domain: DTGVSQNPRHKITKRGQNVTFRCDPISEHNRLYWYRQTLGQGPEFLTYFQNEAQLEKSRLLSDRFSAERPKGSFSTLEIQRTEQGDSAMYLCASSLMSNPQYFGPGTRLLVL.

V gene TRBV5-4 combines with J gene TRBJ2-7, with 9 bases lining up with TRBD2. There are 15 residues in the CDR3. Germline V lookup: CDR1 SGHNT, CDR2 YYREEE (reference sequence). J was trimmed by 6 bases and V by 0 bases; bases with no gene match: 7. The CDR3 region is CASSLVAGGSGEQYF. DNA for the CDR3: TGTGCCAGCAGCTTGGTCGCGGGAGGGTCAGGCGAGCAGTACTTC.

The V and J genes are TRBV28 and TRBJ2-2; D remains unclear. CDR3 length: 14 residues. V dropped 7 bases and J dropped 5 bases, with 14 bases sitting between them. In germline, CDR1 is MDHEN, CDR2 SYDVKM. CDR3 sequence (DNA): TGTGCCAGCAAGTGGACGGTTATGACCGGGGAGCTGTTTTTT. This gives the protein CASKWTVMTGELFF. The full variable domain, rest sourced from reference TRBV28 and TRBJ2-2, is DVKVTQSSRYLVKRTGEKVFLECVQDMDHENMFWYRQDPGLGLRLIYFSYDVKMKEKGDIPEGYSVSREKKERFSLILESASTNQTSMYLCASKWTVMTGELFFGEGSRLTVL.

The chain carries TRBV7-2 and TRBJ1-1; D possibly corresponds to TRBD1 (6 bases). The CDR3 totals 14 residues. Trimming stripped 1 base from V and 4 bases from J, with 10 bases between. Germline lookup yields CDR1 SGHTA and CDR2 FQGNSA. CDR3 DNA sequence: TGTGCCAGCAGCTTAGTGGGGGGGCTCACTGAAGCTTTCTTT. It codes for CASSLVGGLTEAFF. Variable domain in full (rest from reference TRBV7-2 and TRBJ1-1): GAGVSQSPSNKVTEKGKDVELRCDPISGHTALYWYRQSLGQGLEFLIYFQGNSAPDKSGLPSDRFSAERTGGSVSTLTIQRTQQEDSAVYLCASSLVGGLTEAFFGQGTRLTVV.

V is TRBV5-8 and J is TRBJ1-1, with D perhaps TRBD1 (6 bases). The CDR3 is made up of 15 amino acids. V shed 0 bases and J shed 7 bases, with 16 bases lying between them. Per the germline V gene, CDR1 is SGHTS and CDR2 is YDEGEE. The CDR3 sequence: CASSLARQVIGEAFF. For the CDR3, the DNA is TGTGCCAGCAGCTTGGCAAGACAGGTTATTGGTGAAGCTTTCTTT.